The sequence of this T cell receptor (beta chain) was determined in a study of blood T cell repertoires in COVID-19. Methods used by the authors: Estimation of nucleated cell counts relied on the amplification of reference gene primers. The method was immunoSEQ multiplex PCR; TCRdb's version includes in-frame clones alone and lacks a portion of them. V, J and clone size are those of that table, while D and trimming were read from the DNA. Of around 260,000 clones detected, about four fifths appear once; the ten largest clones hold 8% to 10%. This clone was recorded only once. J lost 6 bases, V lost 7 bases, and 3 bases had no gene match. CDR1 is SEHNR, CDR2 FQNEAQ, per germline (reference sequence). This CDR3 contains 13 residues.

Sequencing was carried out using peripheral blood. This chain links TRBV7-9 with TRBJ1-4, with 9 bases identical to TRBD1. The TCR was taken from a woman aged 50 to 60 who had recovered from COVID-19. The CDR3 bases are TGTGCCAGCATGGGACAGGGAGATGAAAAACTGTTTTTT. It encodes CASMGQGDEKLFF.